This TCR beta chain was captured by sequencing in a study of T cells in localized non-small cell lung cancer. General study findings and limits: Sequencing covered just one tumor region, so heterogeneity cannot be ruled out.

Profiling relied on immunoSEQ multiplex PCR, and the TCRdb table lists in-frame clones only, not all of them. In the table there are about 33,000 clones, about nine tenths of which are singletons. A remark on this clone: Its antigen is still unknown.

This CDR3 is built from 14 residues. Germline V gives CDR1 WSHSY, CDR2 SAAADI. V lost 4 bases and J lost 8, with 12 bases in between. The V and J genes are TRBV10-2 and TRBJ1-6; the D gene is possibly TRBD1 (5 bases). Source: peripheral blood, taken before any cancer treatment. The source is a man aged 35-69 years with stage I lung adenocarcinoma. This CDR3 reads CASSADSFYSPLHF. CDR3 coding DNA: TGCGCCAGCAGTGCTGACAGCTTTTATTCACCCCTCCACTTT.